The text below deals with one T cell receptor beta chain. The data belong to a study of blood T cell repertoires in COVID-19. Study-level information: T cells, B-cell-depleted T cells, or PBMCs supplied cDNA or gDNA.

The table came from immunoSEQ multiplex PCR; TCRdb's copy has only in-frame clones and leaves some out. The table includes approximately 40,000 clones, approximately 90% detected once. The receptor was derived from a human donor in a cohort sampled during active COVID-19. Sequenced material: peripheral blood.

The DNA for the CDR3 is TGTGCCAGCAGCCCCGGGACTAGCGGCCTCTATGGAAGTAACGAGCAGTACTTC. It specifies CASSPGTSGLYGSNEQYF. This rearrangement joins TRBV7-6 to TRBJ2-7; 11 bases are a match to TRBD2. CDR1 and CDR2 (germline): SGHVS, FNYEAQ. The CDR3 is made up of 18 amino acids. With 5 bases clipped from V and 5 bases from J, the junction kept 17 bases outside the gene matches.